This TCR beta chain comes out of a study of graft-versus-host responses after intestinal transplantation. CDR3 length equals 16 residues. The germline gives CDR1 MNHEY, CDR2 SMNVEV (reference sequence). About this clone itself: What it recognizes is unknown.

Method: immunoSEQ multiplex PCR; TCRdb's copy keeps in-frame clones and lacks some. Seen here are about 120,000 clones, roughly 96% observed once, and the top ten hold over 2.5%. This TCR derives from a human donor who received an intestinal transplant. The source was unstimulated CD8+ T cells sorted from spleen or lymph node cells, collected before intestinal transplant. The rearrangement uses TRBV27 and TRBJ2-5; possibly TRBD2 for D (7 bases). The J call could be wrong; TRBJ2-7 is a better fit for the DNA end. The DNA of the CDR3 is TGTGCCAGCAGTTTTGAGGGGGGGCAGAGCTCCTACGAGCAGTACTTC. Residues: CASSFEGGQSSYEQYF.